This T cell receptor (beta chain) was captured in a study of cytomegalovirus exposure and HLA in healthy donors. Study overall: A previous analysis identified 90 million to 140 million unique TCR beta sequences derived from 180 million or so T cells.

Note on this clone: Its antigen is not known.

60 Vbeta and 13 Jbeta primers were used in PCR. Method: immunoSEQ multiplex PCR; TCRdb's copy keeps in-frame clones and lacks some. This table has about 170,000 clones, roughly 80% appearing once. General study results and limits: CMV serostatus stood as the only immune exposure information on hand. About 87% or about 30% of the time was how often most TCR beta V segments were productive, according to an earlier analysis.

This clonotype was obtained from a young man in good health and CMV-seronegative. Sequenced material: PBMCs.

As DNA, the CDR3 is TGTGCCAGCAGCTTAAATGGTCGGGAGCAGTTCTTC. Translation gives CASSLNGREQFF. This rearrangement joins TRBV7-3 to TRBJ2-1; D unclear. V lost 1 base and J lost 10, with 8 bases in between. The germline V gene has CDR1 SGHTA and CDR2 FQGTGA. This CDR3 spans 12 amino acids.